This T cell receptor beta chain was documented in a study of cytomegalovirus exposure and HLA in healthy donors. Study-level findings and limits: When the data were analyzed later, several of the most significant clusters appeared to be linked to common viral pathogens. In a later analysis, a genetic analysis reported fewer productive-TCR N-insertions in an Asian-associated ancestry cluster than the cohort average.

This clone was found a few times. Its antigen is not identified. A multiplex PCR was run with 60 Vbeta primers and 13 Jbeta primers. Assay used: immunoSEQ multiplex PCR; TCRdb lists only in-frame clones, some missing. The data contain around 89,000 clones, approximately 81% of them seen just once; the ten biggest clones take up about 1.2%. The sequencing sample was made of PBMCs. This TCR derives from a girl aged 2 to 9 in good health and CMV-seropositive.

The CDR3 nucleotides read TGCGCCAGCAGCCCTCGACAGGGTGGCGAAAAACTGTTTTTT. Protein: CASSPRQGGEKLFF. The J gene is TRBJ1-4, the V gene TRBV4-3, with 7 bases that match TRBD1. Germline CDR1 and CDR2: LGHNA and YSLEER. J gave up 8 bases and V 4 bases, and 7 bases lay outside the gene matches. The CDR3 is made up of 14 amino acids.